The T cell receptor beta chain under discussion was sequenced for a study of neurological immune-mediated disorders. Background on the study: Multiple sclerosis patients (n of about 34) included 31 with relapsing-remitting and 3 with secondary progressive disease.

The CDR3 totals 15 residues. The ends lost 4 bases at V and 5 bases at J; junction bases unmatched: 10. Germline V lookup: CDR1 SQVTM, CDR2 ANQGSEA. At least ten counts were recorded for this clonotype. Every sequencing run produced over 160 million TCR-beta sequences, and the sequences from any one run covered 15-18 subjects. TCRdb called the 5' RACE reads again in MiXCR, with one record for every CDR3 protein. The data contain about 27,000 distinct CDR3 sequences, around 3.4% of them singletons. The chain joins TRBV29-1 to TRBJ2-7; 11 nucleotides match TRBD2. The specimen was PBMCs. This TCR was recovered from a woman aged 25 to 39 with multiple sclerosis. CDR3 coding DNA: TGCAGCGTTGTCACCCCACTAGCGGGAGTTGACGAGCAGTACTTC. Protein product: CSVVTPLAGVDEQYF.